This note documents a single T cell receptor beta chain sequence. Generated by immunoSEQ multiplex PCR, the TCRdb table keeps only in-frame clones and is missing some. Among 60,000 to 70,000 clones listed, around 86% were seen once. The V gene lost 0 bases and the J gene lost 4 bases, with 12 bases spanning the gap. CDR1 is GTSNPN and CDR2 is SVGIG in the germline V gene (reference sequence). The CDR3 totals 14 residues. This entry comes from a study of blood T cell repertoires in COVID-19. On the study more broadly: In each case, the material was cDNA or gDNA derived from T cells, B-cell-depleted T cells, or PBMCs.

Patients from Seattle were sampled longitudinally, starting during active infection. What was sequenced was peripheral blood. This sequence joins TRBV30 and TRBJ2-5; D possibly corresponds to TRBD1 (6 bases). The TCR comes from a man aged 40-55 years with COVID-19, enrolled during active disease. The CDR3 DNA sequence: TGTGCCTGGAGTGTAAATGCAGGGGCAGAGACCCAGTACTTC. This translates into CAWSVNAGAETQYF.